This T cell receptor beta chain appears in the sequencing data of a study of blood T cells in healthy people across ages. A second PCR, run for roughly 7 to 12 cycles, used a sample-barcoded 5' primer plus a J-beta primer mix. TCRdb ran MiXCR on the 5' RACE reads and lists one entry per CDR3 protein. The sample carries about 640,000 distinct CDR3 sequences, approximately 30% recorded once. Germline V lookup: CDR1 DFQATT, CDR2 SNEGSKA (reference sequence). The CDR3 consists of 15 residues. The TCR sequence derives from a woman aged 80 or over in good health. Sequences were obtained from blood. The genes are TRBV20-1 and TRBJ2-1; TRBD2 agrees at 7 bases. Near its end, the DNA agrees better with TRBJ2-7, so the J call may be wrong. The CDR3 protein is CSAEDGGSSYNEQYF. For the CDR3, the DNA is TGCAGTGCTGAGGACGGGGGGAGCTCCTACAATGAGCAGTACTTC.